Given below is one T cell receptor (beta chain) in context. This may stem from a read error, because a much larger clone lies one nucleotide away. Each donor was a healthy Caucasian individual from Russia, aged 6 to 90. Then a second PCR, running about 6 to 11 cycles, was carried out with a sample-barcoded 5' primer and a J-beta primer mix. A single record per CDR3 protein comes from TCRdb applying MiXCR to the 5' RACE reads. In the table there are about a million distinct CDR3 sequences, less than 45% of which are singletons. The source of the sample is a study of blood T cells in healthy people across ages. Trimming pared 5 bases from V and 13 bases from J, leaving 21 bases between. The length of the CDR3 is 14 residues. CDR1 and CDR2 (germline): MNHEY, SVGEGT.

The rearrangement uses TRBV6-2 or TRBV6-3 and TRBJ2-1; D is uncertain. Sequencing was done on a sample of blood. This TCR was sampled from a man between 18 and 29 years old in good health. CDR3: CASSPQELQETQFF. The CDR3 nucleotides read TGTGCCAGCAGTCCCCAGGAACTCCAAGAGACCCAGTTCTTC.